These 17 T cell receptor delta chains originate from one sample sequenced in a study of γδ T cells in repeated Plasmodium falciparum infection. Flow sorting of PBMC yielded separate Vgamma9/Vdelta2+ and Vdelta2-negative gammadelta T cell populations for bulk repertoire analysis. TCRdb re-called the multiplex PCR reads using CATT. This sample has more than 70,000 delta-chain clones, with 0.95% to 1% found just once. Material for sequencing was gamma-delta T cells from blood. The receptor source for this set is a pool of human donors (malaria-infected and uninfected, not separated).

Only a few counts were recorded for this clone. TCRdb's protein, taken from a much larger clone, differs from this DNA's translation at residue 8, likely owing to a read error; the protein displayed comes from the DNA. The CDR3 protein is CALGKGPVPYTDKLIF. The CDR3 nucleotides are TGTGCTCTTGGGAAAGGCCCTGTCCCGTACACCGATAAACTCATCTTT. The chain uses TRDV1 and TRDJ1; D ambiguous. The CDR3 is 16 amino acids. Looked up from germline, CDR1 is TSWWSYY and CDR2 is QGS. Trimming took off 5 bases at V and 0 bases at J, with 16 bases between the two ends.

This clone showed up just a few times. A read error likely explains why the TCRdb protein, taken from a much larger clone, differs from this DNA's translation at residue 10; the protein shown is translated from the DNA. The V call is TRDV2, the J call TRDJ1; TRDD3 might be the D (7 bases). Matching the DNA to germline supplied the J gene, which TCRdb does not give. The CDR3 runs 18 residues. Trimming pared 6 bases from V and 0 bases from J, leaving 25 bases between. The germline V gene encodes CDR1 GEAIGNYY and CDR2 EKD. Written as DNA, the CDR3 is TGTGCCTGTTCTTCCTTGGGTACTGGGGAACCTTACACCGATAAACTCATCTTT. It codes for CACSSLGTGEPYTDKLIF.

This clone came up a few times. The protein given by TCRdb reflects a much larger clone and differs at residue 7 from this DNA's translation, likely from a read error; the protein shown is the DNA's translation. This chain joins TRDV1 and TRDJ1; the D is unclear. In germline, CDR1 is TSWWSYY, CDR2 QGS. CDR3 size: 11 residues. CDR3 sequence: CALSYTEKLIF. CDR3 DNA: TGTGCTCTTTCGTACACCGAAAAACTCATCTTT.

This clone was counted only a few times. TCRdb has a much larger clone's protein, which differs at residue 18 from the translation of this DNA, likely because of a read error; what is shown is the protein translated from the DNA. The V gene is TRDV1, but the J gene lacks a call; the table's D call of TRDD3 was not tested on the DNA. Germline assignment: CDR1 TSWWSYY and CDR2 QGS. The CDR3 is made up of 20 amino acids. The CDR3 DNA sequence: TGTGCTCTTGGGGATCCTTGCGCCTTCCTACGTAGCGCGTACACCGATAAACCCATCTTT. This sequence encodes CALGDPCAFLRSAYTDKPIF.

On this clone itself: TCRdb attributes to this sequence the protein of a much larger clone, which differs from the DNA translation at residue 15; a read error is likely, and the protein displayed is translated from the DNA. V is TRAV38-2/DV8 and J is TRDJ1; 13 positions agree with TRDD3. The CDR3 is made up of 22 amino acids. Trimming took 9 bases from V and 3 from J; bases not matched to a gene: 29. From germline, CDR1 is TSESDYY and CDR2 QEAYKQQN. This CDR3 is CASFLETHYWGIRVRGPDKLIF. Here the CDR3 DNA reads TGTGCTTCCTTCCTAGAAACCCATTACTGGGGGATACGCGTAAGGGGTCCCGATAAACTCATCTTT.

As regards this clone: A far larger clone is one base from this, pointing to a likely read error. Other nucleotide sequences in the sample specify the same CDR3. CDR3 sequence: CALTLAITGDSYTDKLIF. In DNA form, the CDR3 reads TGTGCTCTTACTTTAGCCATTACTGGGGATTCTTACACCGATAAACTCATCTTC. The V gene reported is TRDV1; the J gene is uncalled; the table's D call, TRDD3, was not checked against the DNA. Per germline, CDR1 TSWWSYY and CDR2 QGS. The CDR3 is 18 residues long.

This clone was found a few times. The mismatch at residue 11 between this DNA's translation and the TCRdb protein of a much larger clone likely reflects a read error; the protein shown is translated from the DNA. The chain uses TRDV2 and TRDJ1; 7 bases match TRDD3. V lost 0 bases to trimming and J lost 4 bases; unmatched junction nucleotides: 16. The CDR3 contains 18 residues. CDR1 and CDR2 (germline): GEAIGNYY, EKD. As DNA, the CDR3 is TGTGCCTGTGACACCGTGGTTAATAGGAATAGGGGATACGATAAACTCATCTTT. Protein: CACDTVVNRNRGYDKLIF.

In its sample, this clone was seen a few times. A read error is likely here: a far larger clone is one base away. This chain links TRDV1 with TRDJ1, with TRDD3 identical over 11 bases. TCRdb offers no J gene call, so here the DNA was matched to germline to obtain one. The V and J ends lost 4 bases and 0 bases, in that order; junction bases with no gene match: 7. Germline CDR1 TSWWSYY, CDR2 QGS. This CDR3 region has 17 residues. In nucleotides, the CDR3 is TGTGCTCTTGGGGTTCCTGGGGGATACCTGTACACCGATAAACTCATCTTT. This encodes CALGVPGGYLYTDKLIF.

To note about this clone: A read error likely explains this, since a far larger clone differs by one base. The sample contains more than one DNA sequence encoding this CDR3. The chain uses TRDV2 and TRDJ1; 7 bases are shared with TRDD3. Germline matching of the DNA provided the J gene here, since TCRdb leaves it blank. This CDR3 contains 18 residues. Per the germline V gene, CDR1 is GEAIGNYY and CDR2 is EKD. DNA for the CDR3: TGTGCATGTGACACCGTCGCTGGCCCTGGGGGGCACACCGATAAACTCATCTTT. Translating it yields CACDTVAGPGGHTDKLIF.

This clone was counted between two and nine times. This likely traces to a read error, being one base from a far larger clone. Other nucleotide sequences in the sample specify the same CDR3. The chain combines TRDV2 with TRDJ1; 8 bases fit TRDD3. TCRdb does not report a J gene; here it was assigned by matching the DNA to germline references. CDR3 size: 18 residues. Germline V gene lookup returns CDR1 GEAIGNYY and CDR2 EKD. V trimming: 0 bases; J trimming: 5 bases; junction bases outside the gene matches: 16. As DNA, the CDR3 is TGTGCCTGTGACACCGTTGGTACTGGGGGCCTACAGAGGGATAAACTCATCTTT. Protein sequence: CACDTVGTGGLQRDKLIF.

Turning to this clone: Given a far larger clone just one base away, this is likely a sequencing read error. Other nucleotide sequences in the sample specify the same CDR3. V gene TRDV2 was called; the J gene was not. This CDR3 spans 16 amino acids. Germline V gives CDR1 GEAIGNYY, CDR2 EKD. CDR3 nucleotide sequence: TGTGCCTGTGAAGGTGGGGGTCCCCCTTCGGCCGATAAACTTATCTTT. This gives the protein CACEGGGPPSADKLIF.

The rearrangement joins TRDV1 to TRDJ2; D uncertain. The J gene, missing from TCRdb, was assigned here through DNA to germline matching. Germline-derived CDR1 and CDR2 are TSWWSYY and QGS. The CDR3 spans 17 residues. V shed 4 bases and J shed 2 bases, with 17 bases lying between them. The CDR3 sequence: CALGVQRTSSLTAQLFF. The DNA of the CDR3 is TGTGCTCTTGGGGTCCAGAGAACGAGTAGCTTGACAGCACAACTCTTCTTT.

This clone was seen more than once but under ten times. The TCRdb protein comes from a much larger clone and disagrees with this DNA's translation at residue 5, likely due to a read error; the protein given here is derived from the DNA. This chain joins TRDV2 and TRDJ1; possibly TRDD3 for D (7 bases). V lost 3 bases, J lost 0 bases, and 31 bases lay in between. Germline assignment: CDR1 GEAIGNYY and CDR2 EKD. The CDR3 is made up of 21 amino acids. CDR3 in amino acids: CACDSLPSRTGDPTDTDKLIF. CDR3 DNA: TGTGCCTGTGACTCGTTACCTTCCCGAACTGGGGACCCTACAGACACCGATAAACTCATCTTT.

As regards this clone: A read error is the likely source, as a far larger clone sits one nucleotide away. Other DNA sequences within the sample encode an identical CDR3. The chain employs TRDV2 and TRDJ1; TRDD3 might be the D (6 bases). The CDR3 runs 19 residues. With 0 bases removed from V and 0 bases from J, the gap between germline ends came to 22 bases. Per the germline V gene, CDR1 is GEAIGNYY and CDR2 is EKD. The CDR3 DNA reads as TGTGCCTGTGACACCCTCGTACTGGGAGATAGGGGAGACACCGATAAACTCATCTTT. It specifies CACDTLVLGDRGDTDKLIF.

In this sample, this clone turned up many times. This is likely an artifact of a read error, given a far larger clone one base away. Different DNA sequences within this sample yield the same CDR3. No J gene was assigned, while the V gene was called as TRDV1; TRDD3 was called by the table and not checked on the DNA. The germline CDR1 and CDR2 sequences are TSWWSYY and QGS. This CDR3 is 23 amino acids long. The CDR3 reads CALGEHCCRPSYSYGGYTDKLIF. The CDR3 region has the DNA TGTGCTCTTGGGGAACATTGTTGTAGGCCTTCCTACTCCTACGGGGGATACACCGATAAACTCATCTTC.

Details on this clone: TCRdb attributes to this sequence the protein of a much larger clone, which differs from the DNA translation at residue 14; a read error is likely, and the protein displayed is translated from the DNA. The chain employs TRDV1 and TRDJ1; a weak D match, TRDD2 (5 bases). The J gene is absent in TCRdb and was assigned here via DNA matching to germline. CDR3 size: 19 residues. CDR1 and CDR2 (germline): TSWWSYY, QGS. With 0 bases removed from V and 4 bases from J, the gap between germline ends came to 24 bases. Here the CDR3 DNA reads TGTGCTCTTGGGGAACTTGAGAGAAACCTACCTCGTAACATCGATAAACTCATCTTT. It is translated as CALGELERNLPRNIDKLIF.

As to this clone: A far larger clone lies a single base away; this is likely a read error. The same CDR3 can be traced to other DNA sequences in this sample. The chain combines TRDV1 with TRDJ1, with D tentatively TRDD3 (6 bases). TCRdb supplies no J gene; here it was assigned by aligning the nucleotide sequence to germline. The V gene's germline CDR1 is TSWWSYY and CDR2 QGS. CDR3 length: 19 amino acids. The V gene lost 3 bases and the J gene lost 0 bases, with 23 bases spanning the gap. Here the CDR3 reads CALGEGAGARRGYTDKLIF. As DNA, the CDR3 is TGTGCTCTTGGGGAGGGCGCTGGGGCCCGGAGAGGGTACACCGATAAACTCATCTTT.